The rows below give T cell receptor beta chains drawn from one sample of a study of human T cells and chemical hapten exposure. Using its own MiXCR run on the RACE reads, TCRdb lists one record per CDR3 protein. There are tens of thousands of distinct CDR3 sequences in the sample; over 10% occur only once, and roughly 2.4% lies in the top ten. This material consisted of whole blood, taken in connection with sensitization to the hapten diphenylcyclopropenone (DPC). These receptors were collected from a man aged 25-45 years with alopecia areata. Some clones in this sample may be carry-over from other donors' samples. CDR3s include the opening cysteine and the closing phenylalanine or tryptophan. D genes are given only for firm matches. Clone size appears in some rows only: once, few, many, or a class for an expanded clone.

clone_size j_call d_call cdr3_length v_call cdr3_aa cdr3_nt
NA TRBJ1-5 NA 13 TRBV9 CASSPAMGQPQHF TGTGCCAGCAGCCCCGCCATGGGCCAGCCCCAGCATTTT
NA TRBJ1-5 NA 18 TRBV11-3 CASSSREGIPHSNQPQHF TGTGCCAGCAGTTCAAGAGAGGGTATCCCCCATAGCAATCAGCCCCAGCATTTT
many TRBJ1-2 TRBD1 16 TRBV28 CASSLSFQGENYGYTF TGTGCCAGCAGTTTGTCGTTCCAGGGGGAGAACTATGGCTACACCTTC
many TRBJ2-3 TRBD1 14 TRBV28 CASRPGTEEDTQYF TGTGCCAGCAGGCCCGGGACAGAGGAGGATACGCAGTATTTT
many TRBJ1-2 NA 13 TRBV7-2 CASSPDRNYGYTF TGTGCCAGCAGCCCCGACAGAAACTATGGCTACACCTTC
NA TRBJ2-1 TRBD2 16 TRBV7-8 CASTAAMGGTYNEQFF TGTGCCAGCACCGCGGCTATGGGGGGGACCTACAATGAGCAGTTCTTC
many TRBJ2-5 TRBD1 13 TRBV29-1 CSVCAGGVETQYF TGCAGCGTTTGCGCAGGGGGAGTAGAGACCCAGTACTTC
few TRBJ2-1 TRBD1 16 TRBV7-8 CASRLERTGPRNEQFF TGTGCCAGCAGGCTGGAGAGGACAGGGCCACGCAATGAGCAGTTCTTC
many TRBJ1-5 TRBD1 14 TRBV19 CASSTDRGDQPQHF TGTGCCAGTAGTACGGACAGGGGGGATCAGCCCCAGCATTTT
NA TRBJ1-4 NA 11 TRBV28 CASSLNEKLFF TGTGCCAGCAGTTTAAACGAAAAACTGTTTTTT
many TRBJ2-3 NA 13 TRBV20-1 CSAIGLATDTQYF TGCAGTGCTATCGGACTTGCCACAGATACGCAGTATTTT
many TRBJ1-1 TRBD1 14 TRBV18 CASSLTGTGEVAFF TGTGCCAGCTCACTAACCGGGACAGGGGAGGTAGCTTTCTTT
NA TRBJ2-5 NA 18 TRBV7-8 CASSLENVWRRIQETQYF TGTGCCAGCAGCTTAGAGAATGTGTGGAGGCGGATCCAAGAGACCCAGTACTTC
many TRBJ1-1 NA 12 TRBV7-3 CASSAENTEAFF TGTGCCAGCAGCGCCGAGAACACTGAAGCTTTCTTT
many TRBJ2-3 NA 11 TRBV25-1 CASSDPFTQYF TGTGCCAGCAGTGACCCGTTTACGCAGTATTTT
few TRBJ1-2 NA 14 TRBV6-6 CASSGPQANYGYTF TGTGCCAGCAGCGGGCCCCAGGCTAACTATGGCTACACCTTC
NA TRBJ1-5 TRBD1 15 TRBV6-6 CASSLVRGLDQPQHF TGTGCCAGCAGTTTGGTCAGGGGGCTTGATCAGCCCCAGCATTTT
many TRBJ2-3 TRBD1 15 TRBV7-3 CASSMTGGLTDTQYF TGTGCCAGCAGCATGACAGGGGGCTTAACAGATACGCAGTATTTT
many TRBJ1-1 TRBD1 13 TRBV29-1 CSPTTGLNTEAFF TGCAGCCCTACGACAGGGCTGAACACTGAAGCTTTCTTT
NA TRBJ2-3 NA 11 TRBV29-1 CSAMKVDTQYF TGCAGCGCTATGAAGGTGGATACGCAGTATTTT
few TRBJ1-1 NA 13 TRBV18 CASSPDVRTEAFF TGTGCCAGCTCACCGGACGTAAGGACTGAAGCTTTCTTT
NA TRBJ2-2 TRBD2 14 TRBV7-2 CASTRGGAIGELFF TGTGCCAGCACCCGCGGGGGGGCCATTGGGGAGCTGTTTTTT
many TRBJ1-1 NA 15 TRBV12-3/TRBV12-4 CASREKDRPNTEAFF TGTGCCAGCAGGGAAAAAGACAGACCGAACACTGAAGCTTTCTTT
NA TRBJ2-5 NA 15 TRBV7-9 CASSLAGAYQETQYF TGTGCCAGCAGCTTAGCGGGGGCTTACCAAGAGACCCAGTACTTC
NA TRBJ2-1 TRBD1 14 TRBV29-1 CSVGRGRPYNEQFF TGCAGCGTGGGCAGGGGGCGCCCTTACAATGAGCAGTTCTTC
NA TRBJ2-2 TRBD1 15 TRBV9 CASSPRGQGRWELFF TGTGCCAGCAGCCCACGCGGACAGGGAAGGTGGGAGCTGTTTTTT
few TRBJ1-5 NA 14 TRBV7-9 CASSFRGSNQPQHF TGTGCCAGCAGCTTTCGGGGTAGCAATCAGCCCCAGCATTTT
many TRBJ1-5 NA 13 TRBV29-1 CSARTDGNQPQHF TGCAGCGCCCGGACTGACGGCAATCAGCCCCAGCATTTT
NA TRBJ2-5 TRBD2 16 TRBV7-2 CASSPLAGGRGETQYF TGTGCCAGCAGCCCCCTAGCGGGGGGCCGCGGGGAGACCCAGTACTTC
NA TRBJ1-1 TRBD1 14 TRBV20-1 CSARPGTGKTEAFF TGCAGTGCTCGTCCTGGGACAGGGAAAACTGAAGCTTTCTTT
NA TRBJ2-3 TRBD1 13 TRBV28 CASRRQGEDTQYF TGTGCCAGCAGGAGACAGGGGGAAGATACGCAGTATTTT
few TRBJ1-6 NA 14 TRBV20-1 CSARRGTIDSPLHF TGCAGTGCCCGGAGGGGGACTATCGATTCACCCCTCCACTTT
many TRBJ2-1 NA 10 TRBV6-5 CASGTTEQFF TGTGCCAGCGGCACCACGGAGCAGTTCTTC
few TRBJ2-2 NA 16 TRBV10-3 CAISPDYMGNTGELFF TGTGCCATCAGCCCAGACTATATGGGCAACACCGGGGAGCTGTTTTTT
few TRBJ1-1 NA 14 TRBV7-9 CASFGRSTPRKAFF TGTGCCAGCTTCGGACGGTCCACCCCGCGAAAAGCTTTCTTT
NA TRBJ1-5 TRBD1 14 TRBV19 CASSHRGIGQPQHF TGTGCCAGTAGTCACAGGGGGATAGGTCAGCCCCAGCATTTT
NA TRBJ2-2 TRBD1 14 TRBV6-4 CASSEDRDTGELFF TGTGCCAGCAGTGAGGACAGGGACACCGGGGAGCTGTTTTTT
few TRBJ2-1 TRBD1 14 TRBV6-6 CASSPGTVYNEQFF TGTGCCAGCAGTCCTGGGACAGTATACAATGAGCAGTTCTTC
few TRBJ2-5 NA 10 TRBV28 CASSFETQYF TGTGCCAGCAGTTTCGAGACCCAGTACTTC
NA TRBJ1-6 NA 15 TRBV15 CATSSNNFYNSPLHF TGTGCCACCAGCAGCAACAACTTCTATAATTCACCCCTCCACTTT
NA TRBJ1-2 NA 13 TRBV6-5 CASSPTVSYGYTF TGTGCCAGCAGCCCGACAGTGTCCTATGGCTACACCTTC
few TRBJ1-3 NA 16 TRBV12-3/TRBV12-4 CASRTIPGASGNTIYF TGTGCCAGCAGAACAATCCCGGGAGCCTCTGGAAACACCATATATTTT
many TRBJ1-6 NA 16 TRBV18 CASSPPLGAGNSPLHF TGTGCCAGCTCACCACCTCTAGGGGCAGGCAATTCACCCCTCCACTTT
NA TRBJ2-7 NA 16 TRBV15 CATSRYSGHNSYEQYF TGTGCCACCAGCAGGTACTCGGGACACAACTCCTACGAGCAGTACTTC
many TRBJ2-5 NA 15 TRBV5-6 CASSFSPGGQETQYF TGTGCCAGCAGCTTTTCTCCCGGGGGACAAGAGACCCAGTACTTC
many TRBJ1-1 NA 13 TRBV6-1 CASSERRATEAFF TGTGCCAGCAGTGAAAGGAGGGCCACTGAAGCTTTCTTT
many TRBJ2-7 NA 16 TRBV14 CASSQDPGTFTYEQYF TGTGCCAGCAGCCAAGATCCCGGGACGTTTACCTACGAGCAGTACTTC
NA TRBJ2-7 TRBD1 16 TRBV5-5 CASRRGTTGDSYEQYF TGTGCCAGCAGACGAGGAACGACAGGGGACTCCTACGAGCAGTACTTC
few TRBJ2-2 NA 13 TRBV7-7 CASSLGVSGELFF TGTGCTAGCAGCTTAGGGGTGTCCGGGGAGCTGTTTTTT
few TRBJ1-1 NA 15 TRBV6-2/TRBV6-3 CASSRTKTLNTEAFF TGTGCCAGCAGTCGGACAAAGACTCTGAACACTGAAGCTTTCTTT
NA TRBJ1-2 TRBD1 15 TRBV12-3/TRBV12-4 CASSLRRDSIYGYTF TGTGCCAGCAGTTTACGCCGGGACAGCATATATGGCTACACCTTC
few TRBJ1-5 NA 17 TRBV12-3/TRBV12-4 CASSPYSGGYSNQPQHF TGTGCCAGCAGCCCCTATTCGGGGGGATATAGCAATCAGCCCCAGCATTTT
NA TRBJ2-2 NA 14 TRBV7-7 CASSQQTGGGELFF TGTGCCAGCAGCCAACAAACCGGCGGCGGGGAGCTGTTTTTT
NA TRBJ1-1 NA 14 TRBV6-5 CASSSPDGKGQAFF TGTGCCAGCAGTTCGCCCGACGGGAAGGGGCAAGCTTTCTTT